The clone carrying this T cell receptor (beta chain) occurred a few times. The antigen remains unidentified. The length of the CDR3 is 16 residues. CDR1 is MRHNA, CDR2 SNTAGT, per germline. V dropped 0 bases and J dropped 2; count of bases not matched to a gene: 1. The entry originates in a study of cytomegalovirus exposure and HLA in healthy donors. The wider study: The Caucasian-associated ancestry cluster contained roughly four fifths of the roughly 400 genotyped donors.

Findings and limits, study-wide: A later analysis linked a missense variant in DCLRE1C to the trimming of TCR beta V and J genes.

Vbeta (60) and Jbeta (13) primers were used in the PCR. Clones were sequenced by immunoSEQ multiplex PCR, and TCRdb holds only the in-frame ones, with some missing. The sample has some 13,000 clones; approximately 57% are singletons. Sequenced input: PBMCs. The V gene is TRBV6-4, the J gene TRBJ2-6, with 7 bases lining up with TRBD1. This receptor was taken from a woman aged 45 to 65 in good health and CMV-seropositive. CDR3 DNA sequence: TGTGCCAGCAGTGACTCAGGGGGCGCTGGGGCCAACGTCCTGACTTTC. This codes for CASSDSGGAGANVLTF.